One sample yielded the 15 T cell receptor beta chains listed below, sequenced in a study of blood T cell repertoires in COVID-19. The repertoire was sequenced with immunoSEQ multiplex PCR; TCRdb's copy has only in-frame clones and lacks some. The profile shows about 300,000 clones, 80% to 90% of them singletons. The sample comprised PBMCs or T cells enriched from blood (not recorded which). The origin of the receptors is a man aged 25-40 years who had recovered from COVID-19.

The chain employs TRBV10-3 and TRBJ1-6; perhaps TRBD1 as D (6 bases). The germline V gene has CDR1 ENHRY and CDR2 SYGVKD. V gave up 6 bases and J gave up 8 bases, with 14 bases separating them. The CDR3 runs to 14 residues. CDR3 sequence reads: CAIRGGASHSPLHF. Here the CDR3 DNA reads TGTGCCATCAGGGGGGGGGCTTCCCATTCACCCCTCCACTTT.

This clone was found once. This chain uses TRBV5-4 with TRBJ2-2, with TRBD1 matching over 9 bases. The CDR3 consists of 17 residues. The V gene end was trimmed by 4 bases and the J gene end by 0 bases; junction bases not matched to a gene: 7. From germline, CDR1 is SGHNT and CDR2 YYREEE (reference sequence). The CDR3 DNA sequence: TGTGCCAGCAGCCTAGGGACAGGGAGCGCGAACACCGGGGAGCTGTTTTTT. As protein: CASSLGTGSANTGELFF.

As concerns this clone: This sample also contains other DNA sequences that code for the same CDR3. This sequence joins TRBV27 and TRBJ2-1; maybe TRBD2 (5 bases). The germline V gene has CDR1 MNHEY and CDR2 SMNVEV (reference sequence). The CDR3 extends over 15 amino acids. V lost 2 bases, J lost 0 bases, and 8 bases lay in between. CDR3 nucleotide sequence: TGTGCCAGCAGTTTAAGCGGAAGCTCCTACAATGAGCAGTTCTTC. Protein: CASSLSGSSYNEQFF.

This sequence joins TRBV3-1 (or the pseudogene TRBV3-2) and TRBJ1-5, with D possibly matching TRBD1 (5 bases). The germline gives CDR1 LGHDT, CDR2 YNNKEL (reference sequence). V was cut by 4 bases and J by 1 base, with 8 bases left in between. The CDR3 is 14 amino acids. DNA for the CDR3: TGTGCCAGCAGCCCCCGGGGGAGCAATCAGCCCCAGCATTTT. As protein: CASSPRGSNQPQHF.

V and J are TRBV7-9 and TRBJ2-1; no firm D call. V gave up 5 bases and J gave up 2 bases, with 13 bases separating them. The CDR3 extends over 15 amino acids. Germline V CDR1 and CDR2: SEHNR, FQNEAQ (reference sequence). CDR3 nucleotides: TGTGCCAGCAGCCTAACAGATAGTGCCTACAATGAGCAGTTCTTC. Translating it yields CASSLTDSAYNEQFF.

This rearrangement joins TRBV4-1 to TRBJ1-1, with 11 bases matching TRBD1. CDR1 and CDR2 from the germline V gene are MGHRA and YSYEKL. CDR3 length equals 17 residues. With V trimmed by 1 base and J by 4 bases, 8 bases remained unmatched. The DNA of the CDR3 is TGCGCCAGCAGCCAAGGGCCGGGACAGGGGGGGGTCACTGAAGCTTTCTTT. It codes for CASSQGPGQGGVTEAFF.

The CDR3 spells CASSPQGQGAYGYTF. The CDR3 bases are TGTGCCAGCAGCCCACAGGGACAGGGGGCCTATGGCTACACCTTC. The chain combines TRBV7-6 with TRBJ1-2, with TRBD1 matching over 12 bases. The V gene end was trimmed by 5 bases and the J gene end by 4 bases; junction bases not matched to a gene: 5. This CDR3 has 15 amino acids. The germline V gene encodes CDR1 SGHVS and CDR2 FNYEAQ.

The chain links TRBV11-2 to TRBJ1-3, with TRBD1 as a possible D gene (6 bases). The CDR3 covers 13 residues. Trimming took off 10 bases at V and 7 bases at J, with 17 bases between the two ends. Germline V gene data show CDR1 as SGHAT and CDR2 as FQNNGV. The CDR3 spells CATGQGIWNTIYF. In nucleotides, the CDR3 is TGTGCCACCGGCCAGGGGATCTGGAACACCATATATTTT.

The CDR3 DNA follows: TGTGCCAGCAGCTTACTAGGGACAGGGCTGAATTCACCCCTCCACTTT. Translating gives CASSLLGTGLNSPLHF. This chain joins TRBV7-2 and TRBJ1-6; TRBD1 agrees at 9 bases. The CDR3 spans 16 residues. J was trimmed by 7 bases and V by 2 bases; bases with no gene match: 6. Looked up from germline, CDR1 is SGHTA and CDR2 is FQGNSA.

Here the CDR3 reads CASSPRQSSGNTIYF. The CDR3, as DNA: TGTGCCAGCAGTCCAAGACAGAGCTCTGGAAACACCATATATTTT. This chain links TRBV28 with TRBJ1-3; possible D gene TRBD1, 5 bases. CDR3 size: 15 residues. The V gene's germline CDR1 is MDHEN and CDR2 SYDVKM. V was pared by 5 bases and J by 0 bases, with 11 bases between.

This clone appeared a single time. The DNA of the CDR3 is TGTGCCAGCAGCCAAGGTGGGTCTAGCGCCCTATTGGATACGCAGTATTTT. Amino acid sequence: CASSQGGSSALLDTQYF. The chain couples TRBV3-1 (or the pseudogene TRBV3-2) to TRBJ2-3; tentatively, D is TRBD2 (6 bases). Germline V gives CDR1 LGHDT, CDR2 YNNKEL (reference sequence). The CDR3 length is 17 residues. Trimming took 1 base from V and 6 from J, leaving 20 bases between them.

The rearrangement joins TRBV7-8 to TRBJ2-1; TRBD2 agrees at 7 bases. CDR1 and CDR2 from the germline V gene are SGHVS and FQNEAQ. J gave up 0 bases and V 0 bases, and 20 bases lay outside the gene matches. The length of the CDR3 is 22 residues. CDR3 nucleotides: TGTGCCAGCAGCTTAGCCTCCAGGATGGCGGGAGTGACGTACTCCTCCTACAATGAGCAGTTCTTC. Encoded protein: CASSLASRMAGVTYSSYNEQFF.

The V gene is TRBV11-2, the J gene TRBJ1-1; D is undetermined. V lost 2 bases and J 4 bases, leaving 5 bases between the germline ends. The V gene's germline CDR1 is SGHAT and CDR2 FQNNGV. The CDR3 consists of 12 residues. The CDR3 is CASSLFGTEAFF. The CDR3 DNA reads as TGTGCCAGCAGCTTATTCGGCACTGAAGCTTTCTTT.

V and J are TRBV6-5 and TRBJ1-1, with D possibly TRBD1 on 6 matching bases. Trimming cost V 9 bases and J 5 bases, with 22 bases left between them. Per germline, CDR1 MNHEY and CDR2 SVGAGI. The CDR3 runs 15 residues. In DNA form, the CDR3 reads TGTGCCAGTCGAGTGAGGGGGACCTTGGGAACTGAAGCTTTCTTT. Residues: CASRVRGTLGTEAFF.

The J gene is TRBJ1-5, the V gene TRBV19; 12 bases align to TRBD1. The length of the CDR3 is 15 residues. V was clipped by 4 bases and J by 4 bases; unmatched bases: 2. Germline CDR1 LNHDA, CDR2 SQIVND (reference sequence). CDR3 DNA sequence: TGTGCCAGTAGTAGGGACAGGGGGCGGAATCAGCCCCAGCATTTT. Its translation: CASSRDRGRNQPQHF.